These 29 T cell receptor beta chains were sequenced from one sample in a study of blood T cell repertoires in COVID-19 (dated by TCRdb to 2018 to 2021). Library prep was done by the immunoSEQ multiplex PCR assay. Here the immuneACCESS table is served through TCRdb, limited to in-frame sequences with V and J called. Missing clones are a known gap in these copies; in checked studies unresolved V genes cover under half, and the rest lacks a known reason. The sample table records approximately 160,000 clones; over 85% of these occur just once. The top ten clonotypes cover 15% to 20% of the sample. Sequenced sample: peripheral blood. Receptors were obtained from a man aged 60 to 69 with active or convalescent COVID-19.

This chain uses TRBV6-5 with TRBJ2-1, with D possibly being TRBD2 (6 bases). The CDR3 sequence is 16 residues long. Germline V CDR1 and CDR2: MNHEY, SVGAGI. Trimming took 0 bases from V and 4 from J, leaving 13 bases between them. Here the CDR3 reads CASSYSLARLYNEQFF. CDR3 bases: TGTGCCAGCAGTTACTCTCTAGCGCGACTTTACAATGAGCAGTTCTTC.

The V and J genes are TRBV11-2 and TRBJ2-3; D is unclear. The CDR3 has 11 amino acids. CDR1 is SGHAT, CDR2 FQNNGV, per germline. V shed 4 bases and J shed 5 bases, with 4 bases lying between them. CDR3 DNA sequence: TGTGCCAGCAGCTGGAGAGATACGCAGTATTTT. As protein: CASSWRDTQYF.

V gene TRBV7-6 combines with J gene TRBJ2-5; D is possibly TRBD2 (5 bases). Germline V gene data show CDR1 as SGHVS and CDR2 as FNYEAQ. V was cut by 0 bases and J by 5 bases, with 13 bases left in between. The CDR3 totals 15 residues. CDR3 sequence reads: CASSLAERWWETQYF. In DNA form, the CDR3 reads TGTGCCAGCAGCTTAGCGGAGCGGTGGTGGGAGACCCAGTACTTC.

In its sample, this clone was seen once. CDR3: CSAYQGELSPLHF. The CDR3 nucleotides are TGCAGCGCCTACCAGGGGGAGCTTTCACCCCTCCACTTT. V usage is TRBV29-1 and J usage is TRBJ1-6; 7 nucleotides match TRBD1. V lost 7 bases to trimming and J lost 9 bases; unmatched junction nucleotides: 9. The CDR3 consists of 13 residues. CDR1 is SQVTM, CDR2 ANQGSEA, per germline.

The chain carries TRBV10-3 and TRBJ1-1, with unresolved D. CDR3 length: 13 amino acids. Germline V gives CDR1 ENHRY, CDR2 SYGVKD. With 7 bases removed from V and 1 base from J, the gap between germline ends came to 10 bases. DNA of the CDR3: TGTGCCATCACCAGTCAGGAGAACACTGAAGCTTTCTTT. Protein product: CAITSQENTEAFF.

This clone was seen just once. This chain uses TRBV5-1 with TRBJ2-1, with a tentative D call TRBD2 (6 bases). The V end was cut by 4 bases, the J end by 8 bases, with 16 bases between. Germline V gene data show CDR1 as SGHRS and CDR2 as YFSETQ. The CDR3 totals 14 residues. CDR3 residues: CASSISAGLDEQFF. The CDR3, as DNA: TGCGCCAGCAGCATTTCCGCGGGACTCGATGAGCAGTTCTTC. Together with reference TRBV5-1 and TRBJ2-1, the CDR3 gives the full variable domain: KAGVTQTPRYLIKTRGQQVTLSCSPISGHRSVSWYQQTPGQGLQFLFEYFSETQRNKGNFPGRFSGRQFSNSRSEMNVSTLELGDSALYLCASSISAGLDEQFFGPGTRLTVL.

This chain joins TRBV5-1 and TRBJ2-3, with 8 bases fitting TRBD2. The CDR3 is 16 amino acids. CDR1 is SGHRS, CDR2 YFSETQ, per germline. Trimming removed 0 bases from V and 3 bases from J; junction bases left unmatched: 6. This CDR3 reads CASSLAATSVTDTQYF. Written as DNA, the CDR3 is TGCGCCAGCAGCTTGGCTGCGACTAGCGTGACAGATACGCAGTATTTT.

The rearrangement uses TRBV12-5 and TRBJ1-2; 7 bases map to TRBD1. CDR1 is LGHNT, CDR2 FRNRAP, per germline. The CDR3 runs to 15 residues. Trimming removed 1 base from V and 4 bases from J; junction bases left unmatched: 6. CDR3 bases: TGTGCTAGTGGTTTGGACAGGGGTAGGGTCTATGGCTACACCTTC. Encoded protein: CASGLDRGRVYGYTF.

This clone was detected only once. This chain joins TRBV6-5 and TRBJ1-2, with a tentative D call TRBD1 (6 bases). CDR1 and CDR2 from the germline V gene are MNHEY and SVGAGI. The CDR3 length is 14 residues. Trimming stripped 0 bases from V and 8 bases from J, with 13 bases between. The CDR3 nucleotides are TGTGCCAGCAGTTACTCGGACAGCGGGGGAGGCTACACCTTC. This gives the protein CASSYSDSGGGYTF.

CDR3: CASSQVKSNEAFF. The CDR3 nucleotides read TGTGCCAGCAGCCAAGTTAAGAGCAACGAAGCTTTCTTT. The J gene is TRBJ1-1, the V gene TRBV3-1 (or the pseudogene TRBV3-2); unclear D gene. V gave up 1 base and J gave up 8 bases, with 11 bases separating them. The germline gives CDR1 LGHDT, CDR2 YNNKEL (reference sequence). CDR3 size: 13 residues.

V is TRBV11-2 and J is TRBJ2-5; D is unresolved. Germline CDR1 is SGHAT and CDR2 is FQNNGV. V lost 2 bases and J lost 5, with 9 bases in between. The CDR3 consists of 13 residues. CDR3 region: CASSLSMEETQYF. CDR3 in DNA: TGTGCCAGCAGCTTATCTATGGAGGAGACCCAGTACTTC. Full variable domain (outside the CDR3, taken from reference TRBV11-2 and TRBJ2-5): EAGVAQSPRYKIIEKRQSVAFWCNPISGHATLYWYQQILGQGPKLLIQFQNNGVVDDSQLPKDRFSAERLKGVDSTLKIQPAKLEDSAVYLCASSLSMEETQYFGPGTRLLVL.

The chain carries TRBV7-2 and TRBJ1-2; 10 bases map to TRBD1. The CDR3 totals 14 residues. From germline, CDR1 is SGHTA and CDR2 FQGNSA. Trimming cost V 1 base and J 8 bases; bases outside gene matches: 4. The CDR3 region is CASSLVRTGGGYTF. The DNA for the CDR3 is TGTGCCAGCAGCTTAGTAAGGACAGGGGGAGGCTACACCTTC.

As DNA, the CDR3 is TGCGCCAGCAGGCCGGTCGGGGGAGAGACCCAGTACTTC. This sequence encodes CASRPVGGETQYF. The chain couples TRBV4-1 to TRBJ2-5; weak D call: TRBD2 (6 bases). Trimming pared 6 bases from V and 4 bases from J, leaving 12 bases between. Germline V gene data show CDR1 as MGHRA and CDR2 as YSYEKL. The CDR3 is made up of 13 amino acids.

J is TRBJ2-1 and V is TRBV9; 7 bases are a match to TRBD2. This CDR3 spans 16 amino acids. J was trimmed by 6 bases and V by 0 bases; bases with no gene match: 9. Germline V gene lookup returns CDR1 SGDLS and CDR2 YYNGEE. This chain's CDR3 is CASSVEIRGGSNEQFF. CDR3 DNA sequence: TGTGCCAGCAGCGTAGAAATCCGGGGAGGGAGCAATGAGCAGTTCTTC.

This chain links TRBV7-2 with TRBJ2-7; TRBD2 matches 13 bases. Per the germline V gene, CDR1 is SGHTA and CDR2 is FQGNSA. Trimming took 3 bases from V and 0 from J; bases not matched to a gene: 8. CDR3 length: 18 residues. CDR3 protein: CASSLSGTSGKSSYEQYF. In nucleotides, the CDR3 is TGTGCCAGCAGCTTGTCCGGGACTAGCGGGAAGAGCTCCTACGAGCAGTACTTC. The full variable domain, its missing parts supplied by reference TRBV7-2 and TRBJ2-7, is GAGVSQSPSNKVTEKGKDVELRCDPISGHTALYWYRQSLGQGLEFLIYFQGNSAPDKSGLPSDRFSAERTGGSVSTLTIQRTQQEDSAVYLCASSLSGTSGKSSYEQYFGPGTRLTVT.

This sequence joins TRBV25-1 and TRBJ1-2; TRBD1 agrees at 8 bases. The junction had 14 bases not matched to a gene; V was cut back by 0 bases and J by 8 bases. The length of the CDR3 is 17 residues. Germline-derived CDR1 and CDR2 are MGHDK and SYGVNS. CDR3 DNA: TGTGCCAGCAGTGAATACCATGTTGACAGGGGTATGGGGGGCTACACCTTC. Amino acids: CASSEYHVDRGMGGYTF.

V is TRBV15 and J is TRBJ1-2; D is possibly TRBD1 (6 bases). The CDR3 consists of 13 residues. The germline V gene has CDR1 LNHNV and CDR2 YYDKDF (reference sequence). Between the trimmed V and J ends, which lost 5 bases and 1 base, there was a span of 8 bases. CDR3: CATSLQGNYGYTF. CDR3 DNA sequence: TGTGCCACCAGCCTACAGGGTAACTATGGCTACACCTTC.

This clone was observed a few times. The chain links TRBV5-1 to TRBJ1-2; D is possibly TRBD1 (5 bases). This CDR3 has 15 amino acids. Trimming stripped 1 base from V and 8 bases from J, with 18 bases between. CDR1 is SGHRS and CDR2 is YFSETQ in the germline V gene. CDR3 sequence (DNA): TGCGCCAGCAGCTTGAACTACCGGGACTTAGAGGGCTACACCTTC. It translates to CASSLNYRDLEGYTF.

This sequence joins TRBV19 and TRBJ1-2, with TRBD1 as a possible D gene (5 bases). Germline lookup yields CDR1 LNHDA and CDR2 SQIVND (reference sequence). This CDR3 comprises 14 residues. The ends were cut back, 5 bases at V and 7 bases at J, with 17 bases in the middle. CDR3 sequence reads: CASSWGRPPAGYTF. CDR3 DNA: TGTGCCAGTAGTTGGGGCAGGCCCCCCGCTGGCTACACCTTC.

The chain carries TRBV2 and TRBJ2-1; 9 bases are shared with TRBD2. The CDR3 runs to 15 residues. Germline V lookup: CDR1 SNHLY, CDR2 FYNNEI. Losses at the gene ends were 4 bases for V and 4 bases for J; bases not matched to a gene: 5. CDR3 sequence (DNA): TGTGCCAGCAGTGTGGTACTAGCGGGTTACAATGAGCAGTTCTTC. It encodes CASSVVLAGYNEQFF.

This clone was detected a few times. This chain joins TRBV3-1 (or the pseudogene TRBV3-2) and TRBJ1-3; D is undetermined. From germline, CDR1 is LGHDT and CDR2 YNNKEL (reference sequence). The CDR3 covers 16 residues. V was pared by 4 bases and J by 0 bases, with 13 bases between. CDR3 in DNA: TGTGCCAGCAGCCGCTCGACAAGTTTCTCTGGAAACACCATATATTTT. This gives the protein CASSRSTSFSGNTIYF.

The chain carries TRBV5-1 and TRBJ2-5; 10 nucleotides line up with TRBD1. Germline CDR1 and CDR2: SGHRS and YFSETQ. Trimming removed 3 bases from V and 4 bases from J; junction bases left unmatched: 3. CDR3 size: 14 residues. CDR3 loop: CASSWGQGLETQYF. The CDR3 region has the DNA TGCGCCAGCAGCTGGGGACAGGGGTTAGAGACCCAGTACTTC.

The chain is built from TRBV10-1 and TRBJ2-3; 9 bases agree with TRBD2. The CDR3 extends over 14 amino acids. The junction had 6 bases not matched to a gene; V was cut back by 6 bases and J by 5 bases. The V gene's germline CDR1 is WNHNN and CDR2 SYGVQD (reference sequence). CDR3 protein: CASRAGGVGDTQYF. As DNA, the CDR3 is TGCGCCAGCAGGGCGGGAGGGGTAGGAGATACGCAGTATTTT.

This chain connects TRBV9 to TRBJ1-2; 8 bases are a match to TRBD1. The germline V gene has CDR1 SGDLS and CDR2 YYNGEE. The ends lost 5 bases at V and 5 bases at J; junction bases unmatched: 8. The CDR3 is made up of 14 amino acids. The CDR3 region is CASSGTGGFYGYTF. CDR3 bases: TGTGCCAGCAGTGGAACAGGGGGATTTTATGGCTACACCTTC.

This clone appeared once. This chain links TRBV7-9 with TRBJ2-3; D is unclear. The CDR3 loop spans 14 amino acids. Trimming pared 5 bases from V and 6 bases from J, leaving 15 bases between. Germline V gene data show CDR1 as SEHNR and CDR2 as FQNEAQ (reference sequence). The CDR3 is CASSAPFSLDTQYF. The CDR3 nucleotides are TGTGCCAGCAGCGCACCATTTAGTCTCGATACGCAGTATTTT.

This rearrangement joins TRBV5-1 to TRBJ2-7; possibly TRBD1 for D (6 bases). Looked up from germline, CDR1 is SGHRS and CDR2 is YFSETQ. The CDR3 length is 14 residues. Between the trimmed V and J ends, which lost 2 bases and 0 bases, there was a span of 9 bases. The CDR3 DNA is TGCGCCAGCAGCTTAGACAGGAGCTCCTACGAGCAGTACTTC. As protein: CASSLDRSSYEQYF.

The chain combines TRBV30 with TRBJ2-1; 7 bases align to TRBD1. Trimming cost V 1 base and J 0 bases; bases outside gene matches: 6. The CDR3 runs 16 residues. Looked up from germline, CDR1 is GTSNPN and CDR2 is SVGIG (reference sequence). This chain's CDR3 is CAWSDIRDSSYNEQFF. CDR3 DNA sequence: TGTGCCTGGAGTGATATCCGGGACAGCTCCTACAATGAGCAGTTCTTC.

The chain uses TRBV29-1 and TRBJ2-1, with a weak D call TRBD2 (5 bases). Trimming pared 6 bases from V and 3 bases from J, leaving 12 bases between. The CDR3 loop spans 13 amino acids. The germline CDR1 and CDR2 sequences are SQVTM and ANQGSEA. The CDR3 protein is CSVRELYYNEQFF. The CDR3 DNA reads TGCAGCGTGAGGGAGCTTTACTACAATGAGCAGTTCTTC.

CDR3 bases: TGTGCCAGCAGTGACTCAGCGGGGGGTTCCACAGATACGCAGTATTTT. This sequence encodes CASSDSAGGSTDTQYF. The chain joins TRBV6-4 to TRBJ2-3; 9 bases match TRBD2. CDR3 size: 16 residues. Germline V lookup: CDR1 MRHNA, CDR2 SNTAGT. Unmatched junction bases numbered 3, after V lost 0 bases and J lost 2 bases.